The 30 T cell receptor beta chains reported below all come from one sample, sequenced in a study of blood T cell repertoires in COVID-19. The table came from immunoSEQ multiplex PCR; TCRdb's copy has only in-frame clones and leaves some out. The profile shows about 240,000 clones, 81% of them singletons. Sequencing was carried out using peripheral blood. These TCRs come from a woman of 80 years or more with COVID-19, enrolled during active disease.

This clone appeared a few times. The rearrangement joins TRBV7-2 to TRBJ1-5; D unclear. Germline assignment: CDR1 SGHTA and CDR2 FQGNSA. The CDR3 spans 12 residues. Trimming took off 5 bases at V and 8 bases at J, with 10 bases between the two ends. CDR3 sequence: CASSRPRKPQHF. As DNA, the CDR3 is TGTGCCAGCAGCCGCCCGAGAAAGCCCCAGCATTTT.

The CDR3 DNA reads TGCAGCGTAGAGACAGGGGCTGGAAACACCATATATTTT. It yields the protein CSVETGAGNTIYF. The chain has TRBV29-1 and TRBJ1-3, with 8 positions matching TRBD1. V was pared by 6 bases and J by 2 bases, with 3 bases of the junction left unmatched. The length of the CDR3 is 13 residues. The germline gives CDR1 SQVTM, CDR2 ANQGSEA.

The rearrangement joins TRBV19 to TRBJ2-7; 8 bases align to TRBD2. The V and J ends lost 8 bases and 3 bases, in that order; junction bases with no gene match: 6. Germline CDR1 and CDR2: LNHDA and SQIVND (reference sequence). The CDR3 consists of 13 residues. The CDR3 spells CASGRSGNYEQYF. The CDR3 DNA is TGTGCCAGTGGTCGTAGCGGGAACTACGAGCAGTACTTC.

The chain uses TRBV3-1 (or the pseudogene TRBV3-2) and TRBJ1-1; 7 bases align to TRBD1. After removal of 5 bases from V and 7 bases from J, the junction contained 4 bases not matched to a gene. The CDR3 consists of 12 residues. In germline, CDR1 is LGHDT, CDR2 YNNKEL (reference sequence). The CDR3 region has the DNA TGTGCCAGCAGCTCCCGGGACAGTGAAGCTTTCTTT. Protein sequence: CASSSRDSEAFF.

The chain couples TRBV6-5 to TRBJ2-5; the match to TRBD2 covers 8 bases. The CDR3 covers 13 residues. Germline V lookup: CDR1 MNHEY, CDR2 SVGAGI. V dropped 6 bases and J dropped 5; count of bases not matched to a gene: 5. The CDR3: CASSGTSDETQYF. The CDR3 DNA is TGTGCCAGCAGCGGGACTAGTGACGAGACCCAGTACTTC.

This clone was recorded only once. The V call is TRBV29-1, the J call TRBJ1-4; D is possibly TRBD1 (6 bases). CDR3 size: 12 residues. The germline V gene has CDR1 SQVTM and CDR2 ANQGSEA. Trimming stripped 5 bases from V and 4 bases from J, with 8 bases between. The CDR3: CSVRQDNEKLFF. The CDR3, as DNA: TGCAGCGTTCGACAGGATAATGAAAAACTGTTTTTT.

J is TRBJ1-1 and V is TRBV7-8; the match to TRBD1 covers 7 bases. Germline V gene sequence: CDR1 SGHVS, CDR2 FQNEAQ. J gave up 1 base and V 1 base, and 6 bases lay outside the gene matches. The CDR3 covers 16 residues. In DNA form, the CDR3 reads TGTGCCAGCAGCTTAGTTGGCCACAGGGGGAACACTGAAGCTTTCTTT. Protein product: CASSLVGHRGNTEAFF.

V and J are TRBV5-1 and TRBJ1-6; tentatively, D is TRBD1 (6 bases). The germline V gene encodes CDR1 SGHRS and CDR2 YFSETQ. Trimming shortened V by 2 bases and J by 9 bases, and 12 bases separated the two germline ends. The CDR3 is 14 residues long. The chain's CDR3 is CASSFGGAGSPLHF. The DNA of the CDR3 is TGCGCCAGCAGCTTTGGGGGGGCTGGTTCACCCCTCCACTTT.

The gene calls are TRBV28 and TRBJ2-4; 8 bases are shared with TRBD2. The CDR3 sequence is 16 residues long. V lost 4 bases, J lost 1 base, and 6 bases stayed unmatched. Germline CDR1 and CDR2: MDHEN and SYDVKM. The CDR3 region is CASSSGGGEAKNIQYF. The CDR3 DNA reads TGTGCCAGCAGTTCCGGGGGGGGAGAGGCCAAAAACATTCAGTACTTC.

The J gene is TRBJ1-5, the V gene TRBV5-1, with D unclear. The V gene lost 0 bases and the J gene lost 6 bases, with 7 bases spanning the gap. CDR1 is SGHRS and CDR2 is YFSETQ in the germline V gene. This CDR3 comprises 13 residues. The CDR3 protein is CASSLDGSQPQHF. The CDR3 region has the DNA TGCGCCAGCAGCTTGGACGGTAGTCAGCCCCAGCATTTT.

This clone was found once. The chain uses TRBV15 and TRBJ1-3; maybe TRBD1 (5 bases). The CDR3 has 17 residues. Per germline, CDR1 LNHNV and CDR2 YYDKDF (reference sequence). Trimming removed 5 bases at V and 0 bases at J, with 17 bases between. CDR3 in amino acids: CATSDPTGDTSGNTIYF. The CDR3 bases are TGTGCCACCAGCGACCCTACAGGAGATACCTCTGGAAACACCATATATTTT.

The rearrangement joins TRBV5-1 to TRBJ1-1; D unclear. Per the germline V gene, CDR1 is SGHRS and CDR2 is YFSETQ. The V end was cut by 0 bases, the J end by 1 base, with 13 bases between. The CDR3 runs 16 residues. The DNA of the CDR3 is TGCGCCAGCAGCTTGGTGGGAGGCGGCCGGAACACTGAAGCTTTCTTT. It encodes CASSLVGGGRNTEAFF.

The chain combines TRBV5-1 with TRBJ2-1; a weak D match, TRBD2 (5 bases). Trimming cost V 4 bases and J 7 bases, with 15 bases left between them. Per the germline V gene, CDR1 is SGHRS and CDR2 is YFSETQ. CDR3 length equals 14 residues. The CDR3 nucleotides read TGCGCCAGCAGCGAGATGTCTAGCTCTAATGAGCAGTTCTTC. Its translation: CASSEMSSSNEQFF.

The rearrangement joins TRBV5-1 to TRBJ2-3, with 8 bases aligning to TRBD1. CDR1 SGHRS and CDR2 YFSETQ come from the germline V gene. This CDR3 region has 16 residues. V lost 4 bases, J lost 6 bases, and 13 bases stayed unmatched. For the CDR3, the DNA is TGCGCCAGCAGCCTAACAACAGGGGGTGCCCTCGATACGCAGTATTTT. Translating it yields CASSLTTGGALDTQYF.

The chain has TRBV15 and TRBJ1-5, with TRBD1 identical over 9 bases. Germline CDR1 LNHNV, CDR2 YYDKDF (reference sequence). The CDR3 sequence is 15 residues long. Unmatched junction bases numbered 2, after V lost 1 base and J lost 4 bases. The DNA for the CDR3 is TGTGCCACCAGCAGAGGACAGGGGGGGAATCAGCCCCAGCATTTT. This codes for CATSRGQGGNQPQHF.

The chain employs TRBV6-2 or TRBV6-3 and TRBJ2-5; 13 positions match TRBD2. With 6 bases clipped from V and 4 bases from J, the junction kept 5 bases outside the gene matches. The CDR3 covers 15 residues. Germline-derived CDR1 and CDR2 are MNHEY and SVGEGT. CDR3 sequence: CASSLRLAGGETQYF. The DNA of the CDR3 is TGTGCCAGCAGCCTCCGACTAGCGGGAGGAGAGACCCAGTACTTC.

The genes are TRBV6-1 and TRBJ1-1; perhaps TRBD1 as D (6 bases). V lost 2 bases and J lost 7, with 14 bases in between. This CDR3 comprises 14 residues. Per the germline V gene, CDR1 is MNHNS and CDR2 is SASEGT. Here the CDR3 DNA reads TGTGCCAGCAGTGAACCAGGGGAGGGTGATGAAGCTTTCTTT. Encoded protein: CASSEPGEGDEAFF.

The gene calls are TRBV6-6 and TRBJ1-1; a possible D gene is TRBD1 (6 bases). There are 16 residues in the CDR3. The V and J ends lost 0 bases and 5 bases respectively, with 16 bases between them. Germline assignment: CDR1 MNHNY and CDR2 SVGAGI (reference sequence). In nucleotides, the CDR3 is TGTGCCAGCAGTTACTCTGGCGGGGGGCGGCGGACTGAAGCTTTCTTT. Protein sequence: CASSYSGGGRRTEAFF.

The chain links TRBV11-2 to TRBJ1-1, with a tentative D call TRBD1 (5 bases). CDR1 and CDR2 from the germline V gene are SGHAT and FQNNGV. The CDR3 runs to 15 residues. V was clipped by 3 bases and J by 6 bases, with 17 bases between them. CDR3 bases: TGTGCCAGCAGCTTGTATGGGGGGAGGACCTCTGAAGCTTTCTTT. As protein: CASSLYGGRTSEAFF.

The chain combines TRBV4-1 with TRBJ1-5; TRBD1 matches at 10 bases. Trimming at V came to 7 bases and at J to 3 bases, leaving 6 bases not matched to a gene. Germline loops: CDR1 MGHRA, CDR2 YSYEKL. The CDR3 is 15 amino acids. CDR3 DNA sequence: TGCGCCAGCAACACCGGGACAGGGGCCAATCAGCCCCAGCATTTT. Translating gives CASNTGTGANQPQHF.

The genes are TRBV5-4 and TRBJ1-2; D is perhaps TRBD1 (5 bases). The CDR3 spans 13 residues. The V end was cut by 0 bases, the J end by 8 bases, with 11 bases between. CDR1 is SGHNT and CDR2 is YYREEE in the germline V gene (reference sequence). Here the CDR3 DNA reads TGTGCCAGCAGCTTGGTGCAGGGTGTCGGCTACACCTTC. Amino acid sequence: CASSLVQGVGYTF.

The chain has TRBV6-5 and TRBJ2-6, with TRBD2 identical over 7 bases. Germline V CDR1 and CDR2: MNHEY, SVGAGI. This CDR3 contains 16 residues. Germline trimming cut 2 bases from V and 3 bases from J; bases unmatched to any gene: 4. Here the CDR3 reads CASSYGGGYGANVLTF. CDR3 DNA: TGTGCCAGCAGTTACGGGGGAGGGTATGGGGCCAACGTCCTGACTTTC.

This clone was detected once. This sequence joins TRBV5-1 and TRBJ1-6, with D perhaps TRBD1 (5 bases). From germline, CDR1 is SGHRS and CDR2 YFSETQ. Trimming cost V 3 bases and J 14 bases, with 18 bases left between them. This CDR3 has 14 residues. The CDR3 bases are TGCGCCAGCAGCTCGAAGGCGGGGGAATTCACCCTCCACTTT. Translation gives CASSSKAGEFTLHF. The complete variable domain, with remaining parts taken from reference TRBV5-1 and TRBJ1-6, reads KAGVTQTPRYLIKTRGQQVTLSCSPISGHRSVSWYQQTPGQGLQFLFEYFSETQRNKGNFPGRFSGRQFSNSRSEMNVSTLELGDSALYLCASSSKAGEFTLHFGNGTRLTVT.

V and J are TRBV6-5 and TRBJ2-7, with D tentatively TRBD1 (6 bases). There are 13 residues in the CDR3. Germline assignment: CDR1 MNHEY and CDR2 SVGAGI. Trimming took off 5 bases at V and 2 bases at J, with 10 bases between the two ends. The CDR3 sequence: CASSRQDTYEQYF. The CDR3 DNA reads TGTGCCAGCAGTAGACAGGATACCTACGAGCAGTACTTC.

The J gene is TRBJ2-7, the V gene TRBV4-1; 8 bases match TRBD2. Losses at the gene ends were 0 bases for V and 4 bases for J; bases not matched to a gene: 11. Per the germline V gene, CDR1 is MGHRA and CDR2 is YSYEKL. The CDR3 is 17 amino acids. The CDR3 DNA reads TGCGCCAGCAGCCAAGAGTTGGGCAGGGCGGGGGGTTACGAGCAGTACTTC. As protein: CASSQELGRAGGYEQYF.

This rearrangement joins TRBV12-3 or TRBV12-4 to TRBJ1-2, with D perhaps TRBD1 (5 bases). This CDR3 has 13 amino acids. Between the trimmed V and J ends, which lost 5 bases and 4 bases, there was a span of 11 bases. CDR3 residues: CASSLRTLYGYTF. The CDR3 DNA sequence: TGTGCCAGCAGTCTTAGGACACTCTATGGCTACACCTTC.

This chain uses TRBV7-9 with TRBJ2-3; tentatively, D is TRBD1 (5 bases). The CDR3 is made up of 16 amino acids. Germline CDR1 SEHNR, CDR2 FQNEAQ (reference sequence). V dropped 6 bases and J dropped 3 bases, with 19 bases sitting between them. CDR3 residues: CASSYWGSGRTDTQYF. CDR3 nucleotide sequence: TGTGCCAGCAGTTACTGGGGCTCAGGTCGGACAGATACGCAGTATTTT. The full variable domain, its missing parts supplied by reference TRBV7-9 and TRBJ2-3, is DTGVSQNPRHKITKRGQNVTFRCDPISEHNRLYWYRQTLGQGPEFLTYFQNEAQLEKSRLLSDRFSAERPKGSFSTLEIQRTEQGDSAMYLCASSYWGSGRTDTQYFGPGTRLTVL.

The chain recombines TRBV5-8 with TRBJ2-1; the match to TRBD2 covers 7 bases. The V gene's germline CDR1 is SGHTS and CDR2 YDEGEE. Losses at the gene ends were 5 bases for V and 14 bases for J; bases not matched to a gene: 25. The CDR3 totals 17 residues. The CDR3 protein is CASSYGAPGAGEGHKFF. The CDR3 nucleotides read TGTGCCAGCAGTTATGGAGCACCGGGCGCGGGGGAAGGGCATAAGTTCTTC.

CDR3 nucleotides: TGTGCCTCCAGCCACAAGGGGAATGAGCAGTTCTTC. Protein: CASSHKGNEQFF. This rearrangement joins TRBV7-3 to TRBJ2-1, with D possibly matching TRBD1 (5 bases). CDR3 length: 12 residues. The germline V gene encodes CDR1 SGHTA and CDR2 FQGTGA. Trimming left V 11 bases short and J 7 bases short, with 15 bases between.

The rearrangement uses TRBV15 and TRBJ1-1; TRBD1 might be the D (6 bases). This CDR3 has 15 amino acids. In germline, CDR1 is LNHNV, CDR2 YYDKDF (reference sequence). V was shortened by 0 bases and J by 1 base, with 9 bases between the two germline ends. The CDR3 protein is CATSREETGNTEAFF. The CDR3 DNA follows: TGTGCCACCAGCAGAGAAGAGACAGGGAACACTGAAGCTTTCTTT.